This TCR beta chain was sequenced in a study of cytomegalovirus exposure and HLA in healthy donors. On the study more broadly: Drawn from HLA-typed donors, about 85 million unique TCRs were held in an early data release.

Details on this clone: Its target is not known.

The V end was cut by 4 bases, the J end by 4 bases, with 8 bases between. CDR3 length: 12 residues. Germline V gene data show CDR1 as MNHEY and CDR2 as SMNVEV (reference sequence). In the PCR, 60 Vbeta and 13 Jbeta primers were used. Measured with immunoSEQ multiplex PCR; TCRdb has only the in-frame clones, and not every one. The sample records 100,000 to 150,000 clones, around 80% being singletons. Study-wide points: Most TCR beta V segments were productive about 90% or about 30% of the time in an earlier analysis. As was reported, the HLA-A and HLA-B alleles of most subjects were accurately predicted from TCR beta sequences.

The specimen sequenced was PBMCs. This sequence joins TRBV27 and TRBJ2-7; tentative D call: TRBD2 (5 bases). The sequence came from a woman aged 45-65 years in good health and CMV-seronegative. For the CDR3, the DNA is TGTGCCAGCAGTTCGGGGTTATACGAGCAGTACTTC. Translated: CASSSGLYEQYF.